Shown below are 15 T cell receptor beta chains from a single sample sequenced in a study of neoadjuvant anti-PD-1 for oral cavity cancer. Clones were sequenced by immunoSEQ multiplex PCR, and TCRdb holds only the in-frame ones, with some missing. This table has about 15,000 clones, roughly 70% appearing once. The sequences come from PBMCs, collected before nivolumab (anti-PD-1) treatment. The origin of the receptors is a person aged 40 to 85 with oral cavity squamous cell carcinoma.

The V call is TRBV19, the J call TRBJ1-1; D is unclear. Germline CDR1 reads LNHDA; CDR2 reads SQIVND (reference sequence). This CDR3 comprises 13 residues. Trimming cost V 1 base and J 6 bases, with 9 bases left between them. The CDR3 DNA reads TGTGCCAGTAGTATAGTGGCGGGCTCTGAAGCTTTCTTT. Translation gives CASSIVAGSEAFF.

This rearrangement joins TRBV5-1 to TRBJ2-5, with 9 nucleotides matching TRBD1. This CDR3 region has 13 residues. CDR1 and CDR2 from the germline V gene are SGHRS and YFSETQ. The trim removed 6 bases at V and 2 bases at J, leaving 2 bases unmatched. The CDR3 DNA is TGCGCCAGCATAGGGACAGGGCAAGAGACCCAGTACTTC. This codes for CASIGTGQETQYF.

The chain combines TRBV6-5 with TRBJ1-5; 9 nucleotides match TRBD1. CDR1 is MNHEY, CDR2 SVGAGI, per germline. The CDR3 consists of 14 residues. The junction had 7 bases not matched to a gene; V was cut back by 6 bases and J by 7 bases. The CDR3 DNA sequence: TGTGCCAGCAGCCGGGACAGGGCAGAACAGCCCCAGCATTTT. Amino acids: CASSRDRAEQPQHF.

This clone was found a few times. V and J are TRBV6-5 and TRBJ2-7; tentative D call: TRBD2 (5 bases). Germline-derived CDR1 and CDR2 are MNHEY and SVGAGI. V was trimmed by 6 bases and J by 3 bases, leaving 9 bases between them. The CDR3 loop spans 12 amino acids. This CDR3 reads CASRRAGYEQYF. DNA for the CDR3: TGTGCCAGCAGGAGGGCCGGCTACGAGCAGTACTTC.

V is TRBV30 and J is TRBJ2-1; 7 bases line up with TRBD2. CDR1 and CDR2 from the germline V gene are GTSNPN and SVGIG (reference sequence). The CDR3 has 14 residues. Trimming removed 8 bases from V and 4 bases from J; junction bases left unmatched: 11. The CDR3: CANSGAGVYNEQFF. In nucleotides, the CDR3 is TGTGCCAACTCCGGTGCGGGAGTTTACAATGAGCAGTTCTTC.

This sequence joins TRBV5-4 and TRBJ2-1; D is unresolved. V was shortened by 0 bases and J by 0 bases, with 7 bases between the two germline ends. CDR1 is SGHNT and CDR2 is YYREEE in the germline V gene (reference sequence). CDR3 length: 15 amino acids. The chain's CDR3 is CASSLGAVSYNEQFF. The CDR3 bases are TGTGCCAGCAGCTTGGGGGCGGTCTCCTACAATGAGCAGTTCTTC.

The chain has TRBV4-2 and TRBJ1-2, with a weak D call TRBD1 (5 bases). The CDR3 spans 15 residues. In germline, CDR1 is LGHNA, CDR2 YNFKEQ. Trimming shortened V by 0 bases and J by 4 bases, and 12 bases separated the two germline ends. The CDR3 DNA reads TGTGCCAGCAGCCAAGAGGAAGGGGAGAGCTATGGCTACACCTTC. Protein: CASSQEEGESYGYTF.

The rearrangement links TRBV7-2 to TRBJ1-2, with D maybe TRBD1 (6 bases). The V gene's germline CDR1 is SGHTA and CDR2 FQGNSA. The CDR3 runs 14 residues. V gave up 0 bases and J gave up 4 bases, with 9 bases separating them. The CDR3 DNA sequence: TGTGCCAGCAGCTTAGCAGGACAGACCTATGGCTACACCTTC. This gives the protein CASSLAGQTYGYTF.

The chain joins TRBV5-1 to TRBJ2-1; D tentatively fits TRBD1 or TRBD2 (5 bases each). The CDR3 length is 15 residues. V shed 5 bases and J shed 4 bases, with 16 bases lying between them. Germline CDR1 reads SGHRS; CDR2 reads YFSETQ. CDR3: CASRPRGEGYNEQFF. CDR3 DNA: TGCGCCAGCAGGCCGAGGGGTGAGGGGTACAATGAGCAGTTCTTC.

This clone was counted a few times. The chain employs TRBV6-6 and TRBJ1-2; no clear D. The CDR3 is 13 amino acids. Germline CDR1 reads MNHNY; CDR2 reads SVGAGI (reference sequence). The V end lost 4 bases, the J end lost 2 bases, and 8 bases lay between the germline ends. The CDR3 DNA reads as TGTGCCAGCAGTTTCGACTTCAACTATGGCTACACCTTC. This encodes CASSFDFNYGYTF.

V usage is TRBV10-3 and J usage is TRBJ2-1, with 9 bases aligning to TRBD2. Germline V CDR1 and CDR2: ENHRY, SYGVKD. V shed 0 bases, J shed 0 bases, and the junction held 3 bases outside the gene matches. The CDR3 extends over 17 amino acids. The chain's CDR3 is CAISESGLASSYNEQFF. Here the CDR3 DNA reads TGTGCCATCAGTGAGTCCGGACTAGCGAGCTCCTACAATGAGCAGTTCTTC.

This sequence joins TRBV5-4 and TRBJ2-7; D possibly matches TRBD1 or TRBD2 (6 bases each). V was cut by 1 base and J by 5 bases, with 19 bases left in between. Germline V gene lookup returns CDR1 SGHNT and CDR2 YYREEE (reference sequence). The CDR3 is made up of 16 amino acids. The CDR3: CASSLWGPPGADEQYF. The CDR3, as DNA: TGTGCCAGCAGCTTGTGGGGACCCCCGGGGGCAGACGAGCAGTACTTC.

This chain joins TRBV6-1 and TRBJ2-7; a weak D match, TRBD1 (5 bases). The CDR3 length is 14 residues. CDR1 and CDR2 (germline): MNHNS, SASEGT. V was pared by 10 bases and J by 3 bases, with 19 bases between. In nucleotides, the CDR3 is TGTGCCACGTCTAAGCAGGACACCAACTACGAGCAGTACTTC. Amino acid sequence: CATSKQDTNYEQYF.

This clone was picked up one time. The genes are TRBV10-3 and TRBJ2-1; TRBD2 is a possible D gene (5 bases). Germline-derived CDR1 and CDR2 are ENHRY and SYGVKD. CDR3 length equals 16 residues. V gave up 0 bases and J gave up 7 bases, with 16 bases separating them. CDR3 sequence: CAISESGVGDKNEQFF. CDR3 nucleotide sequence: TGTGCCATCAGTGAGTCGGGAGTGGGAGACAAGAATGAGCAGTTCTTC.

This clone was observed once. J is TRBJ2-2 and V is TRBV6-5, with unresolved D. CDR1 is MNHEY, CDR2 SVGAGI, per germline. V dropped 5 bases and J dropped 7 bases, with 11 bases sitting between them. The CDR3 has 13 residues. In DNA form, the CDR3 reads TGTGCCAGCAGTAAGGCTCCAGTCGGGGAGCTGTTTTTT. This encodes CASSKAPVGELFF.